This is a list of T cell receptor beta chains from one sample in a study of T cell repertoires in cytomegalovirus infection. TCRdb ran MiXCR on the reads and lists one entry per CDR3 protein. Here the sample spans around 130,000 distinct CDR3 sequences, roughly 8.2% being singletons. What was sequenced was PBMCs. These receptors all stem from a human donor in good health (CMV status not recorded). Some clones in this sample may be carry-over from other donors' samples. Each CDR3 is given with its conserved first and last residue. A D gene is named only where the DNA matches it firmly. The listing skips clone size in some rows; elsewhere it reads once, few, many or a size class.

v_gene,j_gene,d_gene,abundance,CDR3nt,CDR3aa
TRBV12-3/TRBV12-4,TRBJ2-7,NA,many,TGTGCCAGCAGTTTCACGATCTCCTACGAGCAGTACTTC,CASSFTISYEQYF
TRBV2,TRBJ1-2,NA,many,TGTGCCAGCAGTCTCCAGGGCCTCTATGGCTACACCTTC,CASSLQGLYGYTF
TRBV20-1,TRBJ2-7,NA,few,TGCAGTGCTAACGAAGATCATGGACCGACTCGCGAGCAGTACTTC,CSANEDHGPTREQYF
TRBV7-8,TRBJ1-5,TRBD1,many,TGTGCCAGCAGCGTCCGGGACAGAGGTGGCAATCAGCCCCAGCATTTT,CASSVRDRGGNQPQHF
TRBV5-1,TRBJ2-3,NA,once,TGCGCCAGCAGCAAAGACTCCGGGGGCACAGATACGCAGTATTTT,CASSKDSGGTDTQYF
TRBV4-1,TRBJ1-5,TRBD1,many,TGCGCCAGCAGCCAACCGGGACAGAGGGAGCCCCAGCATTTT,CASSQPGQREPQHF
TRBV28,TRBJ1-5,NA,many,TGTGCCAGCAGTTTGCGGGCCGGGACAAGAAATCAGCCCCAGCATTTT,CASSLRAGTRNQPQHF
TRBV20-1,TRBJ1-1,NA,few,TGCAGTGCTAGGGCTATCCAGGGGCTGACTGAAGCTTTCTTT,CSARAIQGLTEAFF
TRBV14,TRBJ1-2,NA,many,TGTGCCAGCAGCCAACAGGGGTCGGTCCCCTATGGCTACACCTTC,CASSQQGSVPYGYTF
TRBV20-1,TRBJ2-7,NA,many,TGCAGTGCTAGAGATAAAAGGGACGAGCAGTACTTC,CSARDKRDEQYF
TRBV19,TRBJ1-2,NA,many,TGTGCCAGTAGTATAGGGGAGGCAGGAGTAACCGCTAACTATGGCTACACCTTC,CASSIGEAGVTANYGYTF
TRBV12-3/TRBV12-4,TRBJ1-1,NA,NA,TGTGCCAGCAGTGCCTGGGCGCCGGAAGCTTTCTTT,CASSAWAPEAFF
TRBV20-1,TRBJ1-2,TRBD1,many,TGCAGTGCTAAACAGACAGGGAAAGGCTATGGCTACACCTTC,CSAKQTGKGYGYTF
TRBV7-2,TRBJ2-1,NA,many,TGTGCCAGCAGCTCCCCACCATCTACAATGAAGCAGTTCTTC,CASSSPPSTMKQFF
TRBV5-1,TRBJ2-3,NA,many,TGCGCCAGCAGCTTGGGGGGGCGGACGGCAGATACGCAGTATTTT,CASSLGGRTADTQYF
TRBV28,TRBJ1-5,TRBD1,many,TGTGCCACAGAGACAGGGGGCGTCAATCAGCCCCAGCATTTT,CATETGGVNQPQHF
TRBV7-2,TRBJ2-7,TRBD2,many,TGTGCCAGCAGCCGACGGACTAGCGGGGGGAAAAGCTCCTACGAGCAGTACTTC,CASSRRTSGGKSSYEQYF
TRBV20-1,TRBJ1-2,TRBD1,NA,TGCAGTGCTAGAGATAGACAGGGCTATGGCTACACCTTC,CSARDRQGYGYTF
TRBV12-3/TRBV12-4,TRBJ2-7,NA,many,TGTGCCAGCAGTTTTCTGAACGCCTACGAGCAGTACTTC,CASSFLNAYEQYF
TRBV6-2/TRBV6-3,TRBJ1-2,NA,many,TGTGCCAGCGGCCGGGACACCTTAAACTATGGCTACACCTTC,CASGRDTLNYGYTF
TRBV12-3/TRBV12-4,TRBJ1-5,NA,many,TGTGCCAGCAGTCCCTTGGACAGTCAGCCCCAGCATTTT,CASSPLDSQPQHF
TRBV12-3/TRBV12-4,TRBJ1-1,NA,many,TGTGCCAGCAGTTTATTGGGGGTCCTGAACACTGAAGCTTTCTTT,CASSLLGVLNTEAFF
TRBV2,TRBJ1-3,NA,NA,TGTGCCAGCAGTGATCAAGTCGGCAGCTCTGGAAACACCATATATTTT,CASSDQVGSSGNTIYF
TRBV29-1,TRBJ2-5,NA,NA,TGCAGCGTGGGGGGCGTGGAGACCCAGTACTTC,CSVGGVETQYF
TRBV5-1,TRBJ2-2,NA,few,TGCGCCAGCAGCCCGGGGACTGGCACCGGGGAGCTGTTTTTT,CASSPGTGTGELFF
TRBV7-8,TRBJ2-3,TRBD2,many,TGTGCCAGCAGCTTAGCGGCGGGGGGTCTCGGCACAGATACGCAGTATTTT,CASSLAAGGLGTDTQYF
TRBV5-1,TRBJ2-7,NA,many,TGCGCCAGCAGCTTGGAGGCAGCTCAATGGCCCTACGAGCAGTACTTC,CASSLEAAQWPYEQYF
TRBV5-4,TRBJ2-1,TRBD1,NA,TGTGCCACCTTACAGGGGCCCTACAATGAGCAGTTCTTC,CATLQGPYNEQFF
TRBV28,TRBJ1-1,NA,many,TGTGCCAGCAGTCCCAAACTTGACACTGAAGCTTTCTTT,CASSPKLDTEAFF
TRBV7-9,TRBJ1-1,NA,many,TGTGCCAGCACCCTGACACCGAACACTGAAGCTTTCTTT,CASTLTPNTEAFF
TRBV2,TRBJ1-1,NA,many,TGTGCCAGCAGTGACAGGTGGAACACTGAAGCTTTCTTT,CASSDRWNTEAFF
TRBV28,TRBJ1-1,TRBD1,NA,TGTGCCAGCAGTCTCACAGGGGGCATGAACACTGAAGCTTTCTTT,CASSLTGGMNTEAFF
TRBV7-8,TRBJ2-2,NA,many,TGTGCCAGCAGCTCCCAGGGGCATGGGGTTACCGGGGAGCTGTTTTTT,CASSSQGHGVTGELFF
TRBV7-2,TRBJ2-2,NA,NA,TGTGCCAGCAGTCCCTGGCGGGAGCTGTTTTTT,CASSPWRELFF
TRBV7-9,TRBJ1-3,TRBD1,many,TGTGCCAGCAGCTCATCCGGGACAGTCTCTGGAAACACCATATATTTT,CASSSSGTVSGNTIYF
TRBV29-1,TRBJ1-1,NA,NA,TGCAGCGTGGTACAGAACACTGAAGCTTTCTTT,CSVVQNTEAFF
TRBV11-2,TRBJ2-3,NA,many,TGTGCCAGCAACCAAAGGGGGGTAGATACGCAGTATTTT,CASNQRGVDTQYF
TRBV5-8,TRBJ2-3,NA,many,TGTGCCAGCAGCCCCCTGACCGGCGCTACGCAGTATTTT,CASSPLTGATQYF
TRBV24-1,TRBJ2-1,NA,few,TGTGCCACCAGTCGCGCAGGCTACTACAATGAGCAGTTCTTC,CATSRAGYYNEQFF
TRBV6-5,TRBJ2-1,NA,few,TGTGCCAGCAGGTGGAAGAGCTCCTACAATGAGCAGTTCTTC,CASRWKSSYNEQFF
TRBV20-1,TRBJ2-2,NA,NA,TGCAGTGCTAGCCGCTCCCGGCCGAGCACCGGGGAGCTGTTTTTT,CSASRSRPSTGELFF
TRBV20-1,TRBJ1-2,TRBD1,many,TGCAGTGCTCGAGGGACAGGGAGCTACTATGGCTACACCTTC,CSARGTGSYYGYTF
TRBV5-4,TRBJ2-1,TRBD2,few,TGTGCCAGCAGCCCTCCGGGACTAGCGGGGGTCCGCTCCTACAATGAGCAGTTCTTC,CASSPPGLAGVRSYNEQFF
TRBV12-3/TRBV12-4,TRBJ1-1,NA,many,TGTGCCAGCAGTTTCAACGGAGACACTGAAGCTTTCTTT,CASSFNGDTEAFF